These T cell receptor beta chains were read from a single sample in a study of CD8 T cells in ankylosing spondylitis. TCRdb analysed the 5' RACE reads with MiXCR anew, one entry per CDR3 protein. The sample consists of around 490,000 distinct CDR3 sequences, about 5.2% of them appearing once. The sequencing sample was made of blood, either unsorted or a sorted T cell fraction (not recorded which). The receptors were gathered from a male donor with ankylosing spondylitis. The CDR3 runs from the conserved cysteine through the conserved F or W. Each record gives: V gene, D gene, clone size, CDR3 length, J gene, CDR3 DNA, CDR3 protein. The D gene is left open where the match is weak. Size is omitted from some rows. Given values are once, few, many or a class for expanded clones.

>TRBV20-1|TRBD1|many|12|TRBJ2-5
TGCAGTGCTCCGACAGGGGGAGGGACCCAGTACTTC
CSAPTGGGTQYF
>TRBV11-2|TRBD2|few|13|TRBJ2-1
TGTGCCAGCAGCCCCCAGCGGGGCAATGAGCAGTTCTTC
CASSPQRGNEQFF
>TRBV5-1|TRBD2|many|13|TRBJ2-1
TGCGCCAGCAGACCGCGGGGGGCGGATGAGCAGTTCTTC
CASRPRGADEQFF
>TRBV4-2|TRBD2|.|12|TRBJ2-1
TGTGCCAGGGGCTCCCGGCTAGCGGGGCAGTTCTTC
CARGSRLAGQFF
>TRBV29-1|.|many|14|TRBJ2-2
TGCAGCGTTGAAAGGGGTTGGGAAACCGGGGAGCTGTTTTTT
CSVERGWETGELFF
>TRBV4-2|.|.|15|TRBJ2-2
TGTGCCATCAGACCCAGGAGCTCCTACACCGGGGAGCTGTTTTTT
CAIRPRSSYTGELFF
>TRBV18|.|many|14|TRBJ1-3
TGTGCCAGCTCACCACTGACCGCTGGAAACACCATATATTTT
CASSPLTAGNTIYF
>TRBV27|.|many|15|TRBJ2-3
TGTGCCAGCAGTATTTACGGTGAGGTAACAGATACGCAGTATTTT
CASSIYGEVTDTQYF
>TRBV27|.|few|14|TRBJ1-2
TGTGCCAGCAGTTTACGGGCTAAGGGCAATGGCTACACCTTC
CASSLRAKGNGYTF
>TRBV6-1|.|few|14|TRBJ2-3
TGTGCCAGCACCCTCAGGATTAGCACAGATACGCAGTATTTT
CASTLRISTDTQYF
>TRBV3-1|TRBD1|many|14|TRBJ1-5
TGTGCCAGCAGCCAAGGCACAGGGGGGCAGCCCCAGCATTTT
CASSQGTGGQPQHF
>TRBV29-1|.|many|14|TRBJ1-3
TGCAGCGTTGAGAGGGGGGACGTTGGAAACACCATATATTTT
CSVERGDVGNTIYF
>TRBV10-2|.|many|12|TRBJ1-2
TGCGCCAGCAGTGTATCAGGGGACGGCTACACCTTC
CASSVSGDGYTF
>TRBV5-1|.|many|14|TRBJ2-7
TGCGCCAGCAGCTTACAGGGTTCCCTCTACGAGCAGTACTTC
CASSLQGSLYEQYF
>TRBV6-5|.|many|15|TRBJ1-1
TGTGCCAGCAGTTCCAGGTCACTATGGGACACTGAAGCTTTCTTT
CASSSRSLWDTEAFF
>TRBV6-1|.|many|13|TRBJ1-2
TGTGCCAGCAGTGAAGGGGCAGGGAGTGGCTACACCTTC
CASSEGAGSGYTF
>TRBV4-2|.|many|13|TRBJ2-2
TGTGCCACCGGGAATGGATACACCGGGGAGCTGTTTTTT
CATGNGYTGELFF
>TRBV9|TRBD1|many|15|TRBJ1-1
TGTGCCAGCAGCGTACAAGGACAGGGGCAGGCTGAAGCTTTCTTT
CASSVQGQGQAEAFF
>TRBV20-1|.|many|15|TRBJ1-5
TGCAGTGCTAGAGATCAGAATAGGATCACTCGGGCCCAGCATTTT
CSARDQNRITRAQHF
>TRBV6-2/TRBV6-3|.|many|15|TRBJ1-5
TGTGCCAGCGCGAGCCGAGGGGTCTCCGAACAGCCCCAGCATTTT
CASASRGVSEQPQHF
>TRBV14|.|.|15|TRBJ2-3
TGTGCCAGCAGCCAAGATCGACTTCGCACAGATACGCAGTATTTT
CASSQDRLRTDTQYF
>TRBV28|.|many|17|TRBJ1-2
TGTGCCAGCAGTTTAGGCTCGTGGGCAGGACATAACTATGGCTACACCTTC
CASSLGSWAGHNYGYTF
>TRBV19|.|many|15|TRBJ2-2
TGTGCCAGTAGTACAAAAATAGGGGGCACCGGGGAGCTGTTTTTT
CASSTKIGGTGELFF
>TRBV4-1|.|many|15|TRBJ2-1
TGCGCCAGCAGCCTCTTGGGACTGCCCTACAATGAGCAGTTCTTC
CASSLLGLPYNEQFF
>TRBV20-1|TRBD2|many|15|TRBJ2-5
TGCAGTGCTAGAGATCCAGCGGGAGTAGGAGAGACCCAGTACTTC
CSARDPAGVGETQYF
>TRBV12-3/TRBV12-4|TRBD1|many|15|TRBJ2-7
TGTGCCAGCAGTTCCTCCGGGACAGGGAGGTACGAGCAGTACTTC
CASSSSGTGRYEQYF
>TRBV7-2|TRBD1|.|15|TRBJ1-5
TGTGCCAGCAGCTACCGGGACAGACACAATCAGCCCCAGCATTTT
CASSYRDRHNQPQHF
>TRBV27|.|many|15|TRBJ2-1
TGTGCCAGCAGTTTTCATGGAGGGCCTTACAATGAGCAGTTCTTC
CASSFHGGPYNEQFF